These T cell receptor beta chains were read from a single sample in a study of blood T cell repertoires in COVID-19. The method was immunoSEQ multiplex PCR; TCRdb's version includes in-frame clones alone and lacks a portion of them. The sample holds over 200,000 clones, 88% seen once. Sequencing input: peripheral blood. These receptors all come from a woman in her 30s with acute or convalescent COVID-19. The CDR3 runs from the conserved cysteine through the conserved F or W. A D gene is named only where the DNA matches it firmly.

V gene	D gene	J gene	CDR3 DNA	CDR3 protein
TRBV9	NA	TRBJ2-3	TGTGCCAGCAGCGTGCGGGGCACAGATACGCAGTATTTT	CASSVRGTDTQYF
TRBV27	TRBD2	TRBJ2-3	TGTGCCAGCAGTCCGCCGACTAGCGGGTATCTCACAGATACGCAGTATTTT	CASSPPTSGYLTDTQYF
TRBV7-2	NA	TRBJ1-1	TGTGCCAGCAGCTCAACAGGGAGTTTGGCTGAAGCTTTCTTT	CASSSTGSLAEAFF
TRBV12-5	NA	TRBJ2-7	TGTGCTAGTGGTTTGGCTGTTTACGAGCAGTACTTC	CASGLAVYEQYF
TRBV6-6	NA	TRBJ2-7	TGTGCCAGCAGTTCCGACAGAAACGAGCAGTACTTC	CASSSDRNEQYF
TRBV9	NA	TRBJ2-1	TGTGCCAGCAGCCCACGTTGGGCGAATAATGAGCAGTTCTTC	CASSPRWANNEQFF
TRBV19	NA	TRBJ2-2	TGTGCCAGTAGTATTACCGGGACTCTGAACACCGGGGAGCTGTTTTTT	CASSITGTLNTGELFF
TRBV3-1/TRBV3-2	NA	TRBJ2-1	TGTGCCAGCAGCCAAGATCTGGGGGGCTCCTACAATGAGCAGTTCTTC	CASSQDLGGSYNEQFF
TRBV19	NA	TRBJ1-3	TGTGCCAGTACCCGTTTCTCTGGAAACACCATATATTTT	CASTRFSGNTIYF
TRBV5-1	NA	TRBJ2-7	TGCGCCAGCAGCCCGAAGGGGTACGAGCAGTACTTC	CASSPKGYEQYF